These 3 T cell receptor beta chains share one sample of origin, sequenced in a study of control samples from healthy donors and cancer patients. The method was immunoSEQ multiplex PCR; TCRdb's version includes in-frame clones alone and lacks a portion of them. The data contain 100,000 to 150,000 clones, around 96% of them singletons. The sequenced sample was blood. These TCRs come from a man aged 25 to 40 in good health.

To note about this clone: Other DNA sequences in the same sample also yield this CDR3. The rearrangement uses TRBV12-3 or TRBV12-4 and TRBJ1-5, with D unresolved. The CDR3 contains 13 residues. Trimming removed 2 bases at V and 5 bases at J, with 7 bases between. The CDR3 region has the DNA TGTGCCAGCAGTTTAACCCGGGATCAGCCCCAGCATTTT. Amino acid sequence: CASSLTRDQPQHF.

The rearrangement uses TRBV6-5 and TRBJ1-2; D is possibly TRBD1 (6 bases). The CDR3 loop spans 15 amino acids. The V and J ends lost 4 bases and 4 bases respectively, with 16 bases between them. CDR1 MNHEY and CDR2 SVGAGI come from the germline V gene. The CDR3 DNA is TGTGCCAGCAGTTCATTGACAGGTTTAGCCTATGGCTACACCTTC. Its translation is CASSSLTGLAYGYTF.

This chain links TRBV19 with TRBJ2-7; unclear D gene. Germline V gene data show CDR1 as LNHDA and CDR2 as SQIVND (reference sequence). The CDR3 spans 12 residues. Trimming stripped 8 bases from V and 1 base from J, with 9 bases between. CDR3 DNA sequence: TGTGCCAGTTCGGACCGGTCCTACGAGCAGTACTTC. Encoded protein: CASSDRSYEQYF.